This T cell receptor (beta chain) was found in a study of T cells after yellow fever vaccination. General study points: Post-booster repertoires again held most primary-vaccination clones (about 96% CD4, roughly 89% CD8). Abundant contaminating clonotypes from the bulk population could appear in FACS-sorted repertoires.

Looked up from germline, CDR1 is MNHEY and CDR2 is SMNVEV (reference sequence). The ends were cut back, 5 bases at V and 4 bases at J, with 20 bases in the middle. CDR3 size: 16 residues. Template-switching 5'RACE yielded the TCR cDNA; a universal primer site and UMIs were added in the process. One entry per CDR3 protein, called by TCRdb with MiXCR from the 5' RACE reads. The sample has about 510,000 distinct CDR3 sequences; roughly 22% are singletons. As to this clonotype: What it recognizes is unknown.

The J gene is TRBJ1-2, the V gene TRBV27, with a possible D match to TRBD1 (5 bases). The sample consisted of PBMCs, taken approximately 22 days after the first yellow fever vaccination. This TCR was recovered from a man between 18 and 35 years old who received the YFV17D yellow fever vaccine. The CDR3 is CASSQRNRPPLYGYTF. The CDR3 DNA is TGTGCCAGCAGTCAAAGGAACAGGCCTCCGCTCTATGGCTACACCTTC.